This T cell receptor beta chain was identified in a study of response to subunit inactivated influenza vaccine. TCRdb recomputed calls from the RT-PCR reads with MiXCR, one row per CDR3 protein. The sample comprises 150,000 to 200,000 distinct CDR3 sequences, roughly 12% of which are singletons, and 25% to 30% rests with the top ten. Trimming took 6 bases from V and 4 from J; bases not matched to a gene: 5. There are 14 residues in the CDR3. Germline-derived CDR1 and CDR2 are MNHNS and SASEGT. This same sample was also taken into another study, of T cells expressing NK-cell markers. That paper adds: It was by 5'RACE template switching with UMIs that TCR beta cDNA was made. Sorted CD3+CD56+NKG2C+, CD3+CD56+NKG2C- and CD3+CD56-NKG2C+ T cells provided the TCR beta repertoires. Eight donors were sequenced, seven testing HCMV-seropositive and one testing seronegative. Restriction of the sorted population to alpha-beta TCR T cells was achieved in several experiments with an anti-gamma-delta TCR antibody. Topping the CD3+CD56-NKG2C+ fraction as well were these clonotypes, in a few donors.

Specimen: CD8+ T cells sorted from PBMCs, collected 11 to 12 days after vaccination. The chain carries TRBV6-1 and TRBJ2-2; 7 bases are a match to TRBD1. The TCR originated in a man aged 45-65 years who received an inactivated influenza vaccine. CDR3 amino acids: CASSMTGTTGELFF. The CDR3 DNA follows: TGTGCCAGCAGCATGACAGGGACCACCGGGGAGCTGTTTTTT.